This T cell receptor (beta chain) was sequenced in a study of beta chain features in type 1 diabetes. Overall study context: Investigators examined approximately 100,000,000 sorted cells across all samples.

This clone turned up a few times. What it binds is unknown. The isolated RNA, all of it, was reverse transcribed, so expressed TCRB transcripts were what got sequenced. The average output of naive, central memory and regulatory T cell samples was a few million reads. Only in-frame clones appear in the TCRdb table, and some are missing; sequencing was by immunoSEQ multiplex PCR. Of hundreds of thousands of clones detected, 9.6% appear once; the ten largest clones hold 0.03% to 0.04%. The CDR3 extends over 15 amino acids. CDR1 is SGHAT, CDR2 FQNNGV, per germline. With 5 bases clipped from V and 3 bases from J, the junction kept 7 bases outside the gene matches. General study results and limits: The VDJ junctions of type 1 diabetes patients carried fewer insertions and more deletions.

Donors underwent one heparinised blood draw, about 120 mL on average. This clonotype originated in a young woman in good health. The V gene is TRBV11-2, the J gene TRBJ2-7; 10 bases line up with TRBD1. The specimen was naive CD4+ T cells from blood. The CDR3 DNA reads as TGTGCCAGCAGCCAGTCGGGGGACAGGGGCTACGAGCAGTACTTC. Residues: CASSQSGDRGYEQYF.